This TCR beta chain is drawn from a study of response to subunit inactivated influenza vaccine (dated by TCRdb to the late 2010s). Looking at the study overall: The study used deep quantitative T cell receptor repertoire profiling to track responses to a trivalent subunit inactivated influenza vaccine.

This clonotype showed up just a few times. Its recognized antigen is unknown. The input lacks base qualities; no much larger clone sits a single base away. Overall study results and their limits: It was suggested by the authors that each seasonal influenza vaccination may recruit only a limited number of new T cells.

Libraries were prepared through RT-PCR. Reads for this sample came from an Illumina HiSeq 2500. TCRdb reran the public reads through fastp at Q25 and MiXCR, keeping productive beta chains. Rows are unified per CDR3 protein, each entry keeping the most common DNA and genes. This sample lists roughly 700,000 distinct CDR3 sequences; roughly 14% were detected once. The ten top clones hold 5.5% to 7% of the sample. Including the terminal cysteine and phenylalanine, the CDR3 comprises 11 residues. The retained sequence is limited to the CDR3, 33 bases, with the frame set at the first base. The germline V gene encodes CDR1 GTSNPN and CDR2 SVGIG (reference sequence). The V end loses 4 bases and the J end loses 4 bases, and a stretch of 7 bases separates them.

The V and J segments used are TRBV30 and TRBJ1-2; no D segment can be confidently identified. The TCR was taken from a man aged 50-60 years who received an inactivated influenza vaccine. Donor details come from another sample of the same person, matched by shared clones. The specimen was PBMCs from blood, collected about 14 days before vaccination. The CDR3 protein is CAWTETYGYTF. The DNA sequence is given as TGTGCCTGGACCGAGACCTATGGCTACACCTTC.